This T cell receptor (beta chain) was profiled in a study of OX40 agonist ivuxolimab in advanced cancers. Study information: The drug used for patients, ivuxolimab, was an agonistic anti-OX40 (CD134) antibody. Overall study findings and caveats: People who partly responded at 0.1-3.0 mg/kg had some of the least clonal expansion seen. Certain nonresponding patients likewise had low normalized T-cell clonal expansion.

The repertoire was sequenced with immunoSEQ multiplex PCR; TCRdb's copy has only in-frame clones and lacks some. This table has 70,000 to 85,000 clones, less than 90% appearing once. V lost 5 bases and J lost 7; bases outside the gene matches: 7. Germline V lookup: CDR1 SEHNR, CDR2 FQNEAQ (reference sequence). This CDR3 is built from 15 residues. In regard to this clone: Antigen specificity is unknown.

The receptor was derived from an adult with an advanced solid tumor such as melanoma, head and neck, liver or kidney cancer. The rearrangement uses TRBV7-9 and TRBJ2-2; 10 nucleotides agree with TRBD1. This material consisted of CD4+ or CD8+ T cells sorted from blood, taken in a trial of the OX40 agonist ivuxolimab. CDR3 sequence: CASSHDRGQSGELFF. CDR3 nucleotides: TGTGCCAGCAGCCACGACAGGGGGCAAAGCGGGGAGCTGTTTTTT.